The 24 T cell receptor beta chains below come from one sample, sequenced in a study of tissue T cells after allogeneic stem cell transplantation. Measured with immunoSEQ multiplex PCR; TCRdb has only the in-frame clones, and not every one. The profile shows 7,000 to 9,500 clones, over 30% of them singletons. The time point here: mouse harvest day 14 after allogeneic transplant. Tail vein injection delivered 10^7 T-cell-depleted bone marrow cells and 10^6 splenic CD5+ T cells. Sequencing was done on a sample of skin. Every receptor here comes from a female BALB/c mouse given C57BL/6 T cells with graft-versus-host disease after an allogeneic hematopoietic cell transplant.

By share of the sample, this clone is large (0.1 to 1%). The gene symbols are mouse symbols. The read is 1 residue too short to cover the CDR3 end, so that end is filled in from the germline J gene. This chain connects TRBV16 to TRBJ1-2; D ambiguous. Germline lookup yields CDR1 SGHSA and CDR2 FRNQAP. The CDR3 covers 13 residues. V was trimmed by 3 bases and J by 4 bases, leaving 9 bases between them. The sequenced CDR3 bases are TGTGCAAGCAGCTTTCTAGGGCTCTCCGACTACACC. Its translation: CASSFLGLSDYT. The whole CDR3 region reads CASSFLGLSDYTF.

Points on this clone: The genes and germline here are from mouse. The read gets to within 1 residue of the CDR3 end, and the germline J gene fills in the rest. The chain combines TRBV13-3 with TRBJ2-7; the match to TRBD1 covers 10 bases. This CDR3 has 13 residues. CDR1 and CDR2 (germline): NNHDY, SYVADS. V shed 6 bases, J shed 7 bases, and the junction held 7 bases outside the gene matches. The part of the CDR3 DNA that was read is TGTGCCAGCACCCGGGACAGGGGTAGGGAACAGTAC. Protein product: CASTRDRGREQY. The full CDR3 is CASTRDRGREQYF.

Details on this clone: The listed genes are named as in mouse. The sequence runs out 1 residue before the end of the CDR3; the remainder is reconstructed from the germline J gene. This chain connects TRBV17 to TRBJ2-4, with 8 bases identical to TRBD1. In germline, CDR1 is MNHDT, CDR2 YYDKIL. This CDR3 has 14 residues. The V gene end was trimmed by 3 bases and the J gene end by 1 base; junction bases not matched to a gene: 0. The CDR3 bases that were read are TGTGCTAGCAGTAGGGACAGGGGTCAAAACACCTTGTAC. Translating gives CASSRDRGQNTLY. The entire CDR3 protein reads CASSRDRGQNTLYF.

Comments on this clone: Mouse gene names apply. The CDR3 goes on 1 residue after the read ends, and that part is filled in from the germline J gene. The chain links TRBV26 to TRBJ2-2; maybe TRBD1 (5 bases). The V end was cut by 6 bases, the J end by 4 bases, with 9 bases between. Germline lookup yields CDR1 KGHPV and CDR2 FQNQEV (reference sequence). This CDR3 region has 13 residues. The DNA read from the CDR3 is TGTGCCAGCAGCCTTCAGGGCACCGGGCAGCTCTAC. Translation: CASSLQGTGQLY. The entire CDR3 is CASSLQGTGQLYF.

Sample share makes this clone medium-sized. The gene symbols are mouse symbols. The read halts 1 residue ahead of the CDR3 end, with the missing end drawn from the germline J gene. The chain carries TRBV23 and TRBJ1-4. CDR1 is KGHTA, CDR2 FQNQQP, per germline. This CDR3 is built from 15 residues. CDR3 protein: CSSSQSGLSNERLFF. The sequenced part of the CDR3 DNA is TGCTCCAGCAGTCAATCGGGGTTGTCCAACGAAAGATTATTT.

Note on this clone: Mouse gene names apply. The DNA read from the CDR3 is TGTGCCAGCAGCTTAAGGACAACAGAAGTCTTC. It is translated as CASSLRTTEVF. In full, the CDR3 reads CASSLRTTEVFF. This sequence joins TRBV3 and TRBJ1-1, with a weak D call TRBD1 (5 bases). The CDR3 end lies 1 residue beyond the end of the read and is filled in from the germline J gene. V was clipped by 2 bases and J by 5 bases, with 6 bases between them. There are 12 residues in the CDR3. CDR1 and CDR2 (germline): SNHLY, FYNGKV (reference sequence).

This clone appeared a few times. Genes and germline are mouse. With the read ending 1 residue before the CDR3 end, the germline J gene is used to fill in that end. This chain connects TRBV16 to TRBJ2-2, with D tentatively TRBD1 (5 bases). Deletions cut 0 bases from V and 3 bases from J, with 8 bases between. Germline V CDR1 and CDR2: SGHSA, FRNQAP. The CDR3 is made up of 15 amino acids. The CDR3 spells CASSLDPRDTGQLYF. The sequenced CDR3 bases are TGTGCAAGCAGCTTAGATCCCAGGGACACCGGGCAGCTCTAC.

By share of the sample, this clone is medium-sized. Gene names follow the mouse nomenclature. Read data end 1 residue before the CDR3 end; the end is taken from the germline J gene. The chain joins TRBV23 to TRBJ1-3; the table calls TRBD1, which could not be checked here. The CDR3 totals 12 residues. CDR1 KGHTA and CDR2 FQNQQP come from the germline V gene. Here the CDR3 reads CSSTRDGNTLYF. The CDR3 bases that were read are TGCTCCAGCACCAGGGATGGAAATACGCTCTAT.

Concerning this clone itself: The genes and germline here are from mouse. The read falls 1 residue short of the CDR3 end, and the missing part is taken from the germline J gene. The J gene is TRBJ1-3, the V gene TRBV14, with unresolved D. The germline CDR1 and CDR2 sequences are SGHDT and FRDEAV. This CDR3 spans 13 amino acids. The germline V and J ends were trimmed by 1 base and 4 bases, with 6 bases remaining between them. The CDR3 DNA, read in part, is TGTGCCAGCAGTTTCAGGGCGGGAAATACGCTCTAT. This encodes CASSFRAGNTLY. The CDR3 in full is CASSFRAGNTLYF. The full variable domain, with the rest looked up from reference TRBV14 and TRBJ1-3, is EAGVTQSPRYAVLQEGQAVSFWCDPISGHDTLYWYQQPRDQGPQLLVYFRDEAVIDNSQLPSDRFSAVRPKGTNSTLKIQSAKQGDTATYLCASSFRAGNTLYFGEGSRLIVV.

By share, this clone counts as medium-sized. Genes and germline are mouse. The CDR3 extends 1 residue past the end of the read, so its final part is completed from the germline J gene. The V gene is TRBV23, the J gene TRBJ1-3; the table gives TRBD1 as D, unverified against the DNA. The CDR3 length is 15 residues. Germline assignment: CDR1 KGHTA and CDR2 FQNQQP. The sequenced part of the CDR3 DNA is TGCTCCAGCAGTCAATCGCTGGCAGGGAGGAATACGCTCTAT. Its protein is CSSSQSLAGRNTLY. The complete CDR3 protein is CSSSQSLAGRNTLYF.

Sample share makes this clone medium-sized (0.01 to 0.1%). These gene names are mouse names. Read sequence stops 1 residue before the CDR3 end, and the germline J gene provides the missing end. The V call is TRBV26, the J call TRBJ1-4; the D is unclear. Per the germline V gene, CDR1 is KGHPV and CDR2 is FQNQEV (reference sequence). V dropped 0 bases and J dropped 6 bases, with 5 bases sitting between them. CDR3 length: 13 residues. This CDR3 reads CASSLSRDERLFF. The sequenced part of the CDR3 DNA is TGTGCCAGCAGTCTGTCGAGGGACGAAAGATTATTT.

For this clone: Genes here carry mouse names. The CDR3 extends 1 residue past the end of the read, so its final part is completed from the germline J gene. This chain joins TRBV1 and TRBJ2-7; TRBD2 agrees at 11 bases. V lost 0 bases, J lost 0 bases, and 4 bases stayed unmatched. The CDR3 totals 17 residues. The germline V gene has CDR1 NSQYPW and CDR2 LRSPGD (reference sequence). The CDR3 sequence: CTCSADGDWGSSYEQYF. The DNA read from the CDR3 is TGCACCTGCAGTGCAGATGGGGACTGGGGGAGCTCCTATGAACAGTAC.

In its sample, this clone was seen a few times. Gene and germline names: mouse. The read finishes 1 residue shy of the CDR3 end, and the germline J gene is used to complete it. This rearrangement joins TRBV26 to TRBJ2-3; 8 nucleotides align to TRBD1. Germline V gives CDR1 KGHPV, CDR2 FQNQEV (reference sequence). Trimming took 5 bases from V and 9 from J; bases not matched to a gene: 4. The CDR3 consists of 12 residues. The sequenced part of the CDR3 DNA is TGTGCCAGCAGTATTCAGGGGGCGACGCTGTAT. Amino acid sequence: CASSIQGATLY. The full CDR3 protein reads CASSIQGATLYF.

The count of this clone is one. Mouse germline and gene names are used. The read halts 1 residue ahead of the CDR3 end, with the missing end drawn from the germline J gene. V gene TRBV3 combines with J gene TRBJ2-4; tentative D call: TRBD1 (6 bases). The CDR3 sequence is 14 residues long. CDR1 is SNHLY, CDR2 FYNGKV, per germline (reference sequence). Trimming stripped 6 bases from V and 0 bases from J, with 10 bases between. Partial CDR3 DNA: TGTGCCAGCAGATGGACAGCTAGTCAAAACACCTTGTAC. The encoded protein is CASRWTASQNTLY. The entire CDR3 is CASRWTASQNTLYF.

A remark on this clone: Each gene name is a mouse one. From the germline J gene comes the end of the CDR3, since the read stops 1 residue before it. The rearrangement links TRBV16 to TRBJ2-7; the match to TRBD1 covers 8 bases. CDR3 length: 11 amino acids. CDR1 SGHSA and CDR2 FRNQAP come from the germline V gene. Trimming removed 7 bases from V and 7 bases from J; junction bases left unmatched: 3. CDR3 DNA (partial): TGTGCAAGCACCAGGGGGCTGGAACAGTAC. Encoded protein: CASTRGLEQY. The entire CDR3 is CASTRGLEQYF.

This clone was seen a single time. Genes and germline are mouse. The read terminates 1 residue before the CDR3 end, so the remaining end is supplied by the germline J gene. The chain has TRBV31 and TRBJ2-3; possibly TRBD1 for D (7 bases). CDR3 size: 15 residues. The germline gives CDR1 GKSSPN, CDR2 SITVG. V was trimmed by 0 bases and J by 1 base, leaving 11 bases between them. The CDR3 spells CAWSLVGGGAETLYF. The sequenced part of the CDR3 DNA is TGTGCCTGGAGTCTAGTAGGGGGCGGTGCAGAAACGCTGTAT.

This clone turned up a few times. The germline and genes are mouse ones. The read finishes 1 residue shy of the CDR3 end, and the germline J gene is used to complete it. V is TRBV26 and J is TRBJ2-7; no firm D call. CDR1 and CDR2 (germline): KGHPV, FQNQEV (reference sequence). V gave up 2 bases and J gave up 5 bases, with 4 bases separating them. The CDR3 consists of 11 residues. The covered CDR3 bases are TGTGCCAGCAGTCTGGGGGATGAACAGTAC. This encodes CASSLGDEQY. The complete CDR3 protein is CASSLGDEQYF.

This clone has just a few counts. Gene names follow the mouse nomenclature. The CDR3 extends 1 residue past the end of the read, so its final part is completed from the germline J gene. J is TRBJ2-4 and V is TRBV26; tentative D call: TRBD2 (7 bases). The CDR3 is 15 amino acids. Trimming removed 6 bases from V and 3 bases from J, with 16 bases in between. CDR1 KGHPV and CDR2 FQNQEV come from the germline V gene (reference sequence). The CDR3 bases that were read are TGTGCCAGCAGCCTCCGGGCGGGGGGCCAAAACACCTTGTAC. Translated, it gives CASSLRAGGQNTLY. The full-length CDR3 reads as CASSLRAGGQNTLYF.

This clone turned up a few times. Each gene name is a mouse one. The CDR3 end lies 1 residue beyond the end of the read and is filled in from the germline J gene. The rearrangement links TRBV26 to TRBJ2-5; a weak D match, TRBD1 (6 bases). Between the trimmed V and J ends, which lost 4 bases and 3 bases, there was a span of 11 bases. Per germline, CDR1 KGHPV and CDR2 FQNQEV (reference sequence). The CDR3 has 14 residues. The CDR3: CASSPGQRQDTQYF. The CDR3 DNA, read in part, is TGTGCCAGCAGTCCCGGACAGAGACAAGACACCCAGTAC.

A word on this clone: Gene names denote mouse genes. The read is 1 residue too short to cover the CDR3 end, so that end is filled in from the germline J gene. J is TRBJ1-1 and V is TRBV5, with D perhaps TRBD1 (5 bases). The CDR3 extends over 15 amino acids. CDR1 LGHNA and CDR2 YNLKQL come from the germline V gene (reference sequence). V was cut by 0 bases and J by 1 base, with 9 bases left in between. The CDR3 bases that were read are TGTGCCAGCAGCCAAGAGGGGGGGGGAAACACAGAAGTCTTC. Its translation: CASSQEGGGNTEVF. The whole CDR3 sequence reads CASSQEGGGNTEVFF.

A note on this clone: Gene and germline names: mouse. Read coverage stops 1 residue before the CDR3 terminus; the germline J gene supplies the remainder. The chain joins TRBV14 to TRBJ2-7; 7 bases line up with TRBD2. The V and J ends lost 3 bases and 4 bases, in that order; junction bases with no gene match: 4. The CDR3 loop spans 13 amino acids. The germline gives CDR1 SGHDT, CDR2 FRDEAV. CDR3 DNA (partial): TGTGCCAGCAGTTCGACTGGGCTTTATGAACAGTAC. This translates into CASSSTGLYEQY. The whole CDR3 is CASSSTGLYEQYF.

This clone occurred once. Germline and genes: mouse. Read coverage stops 1 residue before the CDR3 terminus; the germline J gene supplies the remainder. The chain links TRBV29 to TRBJ1-3; a possible D gene is TRBD1 (6 bases). The germline V gene has CDR1 MSHET and CDR2 SYDVDS. The CDR3 extends over 14 amino acids. CDR3 sequence reads: CARGGLYSGNTLYF. CDR3 DNA, as far as it was read: TGTGCGAGGGGGGGACTCTATTCTGGAAATACGCTCTAT.

A word on this clone: Genes here carry mouse names. The read terminates 1 residue before the CDR3 end, so the remaining end is supplied by the germline J gene. V usage is TRBV26 and J usage is TRBJ2-4; 10 positions agree with TRBD1. The V segment lost 2 bases and the J segment 7 bases; nucleotides outside the gene matches: 0. Germline V gene data show CDR1 as KGHPV and CDR2 as FQNQEV (reference sequence). The CDR3 has 13 residues. CDR3 in amino acids: CASSLGQGDTLYF. CDR3 DNA, as far as it was read: TGTGCCAGCAGTCTGGGACAGGGGGACACCTTGTAC.

Only a few counts were recorded for this clone. Gene names refer to mouse genes. Read data end 1 residue before the CDR3 end; the end is taken from the germline J gene. This chain joins TRBV14 and TRBJ2-1, with D unclear. V dropped 5 bases and J dropped 1 base, with 7 bases sitting between them. The CDR3 covers 13 residues. Germline V CDR1 and CDR2: SGHDT, FRDEAV. CDR3 amino acids: CASRRENYAEQFF. Incomplete CDR3 DNA: TGTGCCAGCAGGCGGGAAAACTATGCTGAGCAGTTC.